These T cell receptor beta chains were read from a single sample in a study of CD4 T cells in relation to SARS-CoV-2 and coronaviruses. This table comes from immunoSEQ multiplex PCR, and its TCRdb copy is limited to in-frame clones, with some not included. Of 65,000 or so clones in the sample, about 94% were seen once. Sample: naive CD4+ T cells from PBMCs. The receptor set was obtained from a human donor in good health. Both conserved end residues are part of each CDR3. The order of the fields is V gene, D gene, clone size, J gene, CDR3 DNA, CDR3 protein. The D gene is left open where the match is weak. Clone sizes are given selectively: once, few, many, or a class where the clone is expanded.

V: TRBV24-1; D: .; size: .; J: TRBJ2-5; DNA: TGTGCCACCAGTGATCCAGGGGTCTTGGGGACCCAGTACTTC; CDR3: CATSDPGVLGTQYF
V: TRBV18; D: .; size: .; J: TRBJ1-1; DNA: TGTGCCAGCTCACCTGGAGGGAACACTGAAGCTTTCTTT; CDR3: CASSPGGNTEAFF
V: TRBV18; D: .; size: .; J: TRBJ1-3; DNA: TGTGCCAGCTCACCAGTGATGCAGGCACGGAACACCATATATTTT; CDR3: CASSPVMQARNTIYF
V: TRBV19; D: .; size: .; J: TRBJ2-1; DNA: TGTGCCAGTAGCCTACGACATCCACCCTCCAATGAGCAGTTCTTC; CDR3: CASSLRHPPSNEQFF
V: TRBV6-5; D: .; size: .; J: TRBJ2-4; DNA: TGTGCCAGCAGTCTAGAAATACAGGGTGGAATTCAGTACTTC; CDR3: CASSLEIQGGIQYF
V: TRBV12-3/TRBV12-4; D: .; size: .; J: TRBJ2-5; DNA: TGTGCCAGCAGTCAAAAAGAGACCCAGTACTTC; CDR3: CASSQKETQYF
V: TRBV5-1; D: TRBD1; size: .; J: TRBJ2-5; DNA: TGCGCCAGCAGCCCTAGACGGGACAGGGCGGGAGAGACCCAGTACTTC; CDR3: CASSPRRDRAGETQYF
V: TRBV5-6; D: TRBD1; size: .; J: TRBJ1-6; DNA: TGTGCCAGCAGCTTTCTCGACAGGGATGATTCACCCCTCCACTTT; CDR3: CASSFLDRDDSPLHF
V: TRBV29-1; D: .; size: .; J: TRBJ2-1; DNA: TGCAGCGTGGGGGCGGACAGTTCCCAGGAGCAGTTCTTC; CDR3: CSVGADSSQEQFF
V: TRBV14; D: .; size: .; J: TRBJ2-5; DNA: TGTGCCACCTCCGGACCATTAGGGGAGACCCAGTACTTC; CDR3: CATSGPLGETQYF
V: TRBV24-1; D: TRBD2; size: .; J: TRBJ2-2; DNA: TGTGCCACCAGTGCGGTAGCGGGAGGAATTGCCGGGGAGCTGTTTTTT; CDR3: CATSAVAGGIAGELFF
V: TRBV24-1; D: .; size: .; J: TRBJ1-5; DNA: TGTGCCACCAGTGACAGCGGCAATCAGCCCCAGCATTTT; CDR3: CATSDSGNQPQHF
V: TRBV5-1; D: .; size: .; J: TRBJ1-1; DNA: TGCGCCAGCAGCTTGGGGGGACTTCTGAACACTGAAGCTTTCTTT; CDR3: CASSLGGLLNTEAFF
V: TRBV28; D: .; size: .; J: TRBJ2-4; DNA: TGTGCCAGCAAAGGACAGTCGTTAGCCAAAAACATTCAGTACTTC; CDR3: CASKGQSLAKNIQYF
V: TRBV27; D: .; size: once; J: TRBJ2-1; DNA: TGTGCCAGCGTTGGTTCTTTCGGGATAGGCAATGAGCAGTTCTTC; CDR3: CASVGSFGIGNEQFF
V: TRBV2; D: .; size: .; J: TRBJ1-6; DNA: TGTGCCAGCAGTGGACGCACACTATCACCCCTCCACTTT; CDR3: CASSGRTLSPLHF
V: TRBV30; D: .; size: once; J: TRBJ2-3; DNA: TGTGCCTGGAGCAGACAGGGCGGGGGCACAGATACGCAGTATTTT; CDR3: CAWSRQGGGTDTQYF
V: TRBV7-3; D: TRBD1; size: .; J: TRBJ2-1; DNA: TGTGCCAGCAGCTTAAGGGACAGGGGGTTCCGGGAGGGCGTTGGGAGTGAGCAGTTCTTC; CDR3: CASSLRDRGFREGVGSEQFF
V: TRBV5-4; D: TRBD2; size: .; J: TRBJ2-1; DNA: TGTGCCAGCAGCCCCAGGACTAGCGGGCTCTACAATGAGCAGTTCTTC; CDR3: CASSPRTSGLYNEQFF
V: TRBV28; D: TRBD2; size: .; J: TRBJ2-1; DNA: TGTGCCAGCAGTTTTAGGGGACTAGCGGGATTTCAGGGCAATGAGCAGTTCTTC; CDR3: CASSFRGLAGFQGNEQFF
V: TRBV27; D: .; size: .; J: TRBJ1-5; DNA: TGTGCCAGCAGTTTACGGGGCCAGGGTCAGCCCCAGCATTTT; CDR3: CASSLRGQGQPQHF
V: TRBV29-1; D: .; size: .; J: TRBJ2-3; DNA: TGCAGCGTCCGACGAGGGGGAATCGGCACAGATACGCAGTATTTT; CDR3: CSVRRGGIGTDTQYF
V: TRBV6-5; D: TRBD1; size: .; J: TRBJ1-4; DNA: TGTGCCAGCAGTTCCGACAGGGATGAAAAACTGTTTTTT; CDR3: CASSSDRDEKLFF
V: TRBV5-5; D: .; size: .; J: TRBJ1-4; DNA: TGTGCCAGCAGCTCGAGACCGACGGGGACTAATGAAAAACTGTTTTTT; CDR3: CASSSRPTGTNEKLFF
V: TRBV6-5; D: TRBD1; size: .; J: TRBJ2-4; DNA: TGTGCCAGCAGTCGGGACAGGGGGTTCAAAAACATTCAGTACTTC; CDR3: CASSRDRGFKNIQYF
V: TRBV3-1/TRBV3-2; D: .; size: .; J: TRBJ2-7; DNA: TGTGCCAGCAGTGAAACAGCGTCCGAGCAGTACTTC; CDR3: CASSETASEQYF
V: TRBV5-6; D: .; size: .; J: TRBJ1-2; DNA: TGTGCCAGCAGGCCGGGGGCTAACTATGGCTACACCTTC; CDR3: CASRPGANYGYTF
V: TRBV15; D: .; size: .; J: TRBJ1-1; DNA: TGTGCCACCAGCAGAGTCGGAAGGGGGGGCACTGAAGCTTTCTTT; CDR3: CATSRVGRGGTEAFF
V: TRBV2; D: .; size: .; J: TRBJ2-7; DNA: TGTGCCAGCAGACCAAGTACTCTGCCGGCCTACGAGCAGTACTTC; CDR3: CASRPSTLPAYEQYF
V: TRBV30; D: .; size: .; J: TRBJ2-2; DNA: TGTGCCTGGAGTCCGGACTTAGACGGCGGGGAGCTGTTTTTT; CDR3: CAWSPDLDGGELFF
V: TRBV28; D: TRBD1; size: .; J: TRBJ2-2; DNA: TGTGCCAGCAGGAACAAGAGGACAGGGAACACCGGGGAGCTGTTTTTT; CDR3: CASRNKRTGNTGELFF
V: TRBV18; D: .; size: .; J: TRBJ1-1; DNA: TGTGCCAGCTCACCAGCAGGAGGGAACACTGAAGCTTTCTTT; CDR3: CASSPAGGNTEAFF
V: TRBV5-1; D: TRBD1; size: .; J: TRBJ2-1; DNA: TGCGCCAGCAGCCCTCAGCCACACAGGGGTGGTAGCAATGAGCAGTTCTTC; CDR3: CASSPQPHRGGSNEQFF
V: TRBV28; D: TRBD2; size: .; J: TRBJ2-3; DNA: TGTGCCAGCAGTTGGGTTCGGACTAGCGGGACCTACACAGATACGCAGTATTTT; CDR3: CASSWVRTSGTYTDTQYF
V: TRBV2; D: .; size: .; J: TRBJ1-5; DNA: TGTGCCAGCAGGGTACAGGGTGGGAATCAGCCCCAGCATTTT; CDR3: CASRVQGGNQPQHF
V: TRBV6-5; D: TRBD2; size: .; J: TRBJ2-7; DNA: TGTGCCAGCAGATTTAGCGGGAGCTACGAGCAGTACTTC; CDR3: CASRFSGSYEQYF
V: TRBV29-1; D: .; size: .; J: TRBJ2-1; DNA: TGCAGCGTTGAGAGCGACCGACACAATGAGCAGTTCTTC; CDR3: CSVESDRHNEQFF
V: TRBV9; D: .; size: .; J: TRBJ2-1; DNA: TGTGCCAGCAGCCCCCCCTCGGCGGCTAGCTCCTACAATGAGCAGTTCTTC; CDR3: CASSPPSAASSYNEQFF
V: TRBV27; D: .; size: .; J: TRBJ2-7; DNA: TGTGCCAGCCGTTTCCGGGGGCGGGGCCCCTACGAGCAGTACTTC; CDR3: CASRFRGRGPYEQYF
V: TRBV13; D: .; size: once; J: TRBJ2-7; DNA: TGTGCCAGCAGCCGACTAGTCGTAAGCCGCGAGCAGTACTTC; CDR3: CASSRLVVSREQYF
V: TRBV7-6; D: .; size: .; J: TRBJ2-1; DNA: TGTGCCAGCAGCTTAACCCAGGCCCCGGGAGCCTACAATGAGCAGTTCTTC; CDR3: CASSLTQAPGAYNEQFF